This T cell receptor (beta chain) was captured by sequencing in a study of CD8 T cells in Susac syndrome. Study results and limitations: As acknowledged by the study, its TCR sequencing and HLA analysis included a relatively small number of individuals. Susac-specific public clones found in total CD8+ repertoires numbered some 15, and those in CD8+ TEMRA repertoires numbered several.

This clonotype was detected once. Its antigen is undetermined. Germline V gene sequence: CDR1 LGHDT, CDR2 YNNKEL (reference sequence). The CDR3 is 12 amino acids. The V end lost 0 bases, the J end lost 8 bases, and 7 bases lay between the germline ends. In contrast to the negatively isolated CD8+ and CD4+ T cells, TEMRA cells were FACS-enriched. When the RNA was reverse transcribed, random hexamers were used with an input of roughly 0.5 to 1 ug. TCRdb called the immunoSEQ multiplex PCR reads again in MiXCR, with one record for every CDR3 protein. The table records 100,000 to 150,000 distinct CDR3 sequences, around 95% of them present only once.

This chain links TRBV3-1 with TRBJ1-2, with D possibly TRBD1 on 5 matching bases. Sequencing input: CD8+ T cells from PBMCs. The receptor was derived from a human donor with Susac syndrome. CDR3 nucleotides: TGTGCCAGCAGCCAAGATCAGGGCGGCTACACCTTC. As protein: CASSQDQGGYTF. The full variable domain, in which reference TRBV3-1 and TRBJ1-2 provide the parts outside the CDR3, is DTAVSQTPKYLVTQMGNDKSIKCEQNLGHDTMYWYKQDSKKFLKIMFSYNNKELIINETVPNRFSPKSPDKAHLNLHINSLELGDSAVYFCASSQDQGGYTFGSGTRLTVV.